These 23 T cell receptor beta chains were sequenced from one sample in a study of shared clonotypes between healthy human individuals. The method was immunoSEQ multiplex PCR; TCRdb's version includes in-frame clones alone and lacks a portion of them. The sample has about 510,000 clones, 79% seen once. Sequenced sample: PBMCs. Receptors originate from a woman aged 40-49 years in good health. Some clones in this sample may be carry-over from other donors' samples.

In its sample, this clone was seen a few times. J is TRBJ1-1 and V is TRBV10-3; D is ambiguous. The germline V gene encodes CDR1 ENHRY and CDR2 SYGVKD. The CDR3 consists of 12 residues. The ends were cut back, 3 bases at V and 6 bases at J, with 8 bases in the middle. CDR3 amino acids: CAISDVPPEAFF. CDR3 bases: TGTGCCATCAGTGATGTACCCCCTGAAGCTTTCTTT.

This clone has just one count. This chain joins TRBV30 and TRBJ2-6, with TRBD1 as a possible D gene (6 bases). V was pared by 2 bases and J by 4 bases, with 9 bases between. Germline assignment: CDR1 GTSNPN and CDR2 SVGIG (reference sequence). The CDR3 totals 14 residues. CDR3 coding DNA: TGTGCCTGGAGTATGGGGGCCGGGGCCAACGTCCTGACTTTC. Protein sequence: CAWSMGAGANVLTF. The full variable domain, in which reference TRBV30 and TRBJ2-6 provide the parts outside the CDR3, is SQTIHQWPATLVQPVGSPLSLECTVEGTSNPNLYWYRQAAGRGLQLLFYSVGIGQISSEVPQNLSASRPQDRQFILSSKKLLLSDSGFYLCAWSMGAGANVLTFGAGSRLTVL.

The V gene is TRBV6-1, the J gene TRBJ2-1; D is unclear. Germline values: CDR1 MNHNS, CDR2 SASEGT. Trimming removed 3 bases from V and 4 bases from J, with 7 bases in between. The CDR3 sequence is 13 residues long. Here the CDR3 DNA reads TGTGCCAGCAGTGAGGTCGGGTACAATGAGCAGTTCTTC. Protein sequence: CASSEVGYNEQFF.

This clone came up once. CDR3 region: CASNLGPVGVWEKLFF. The CDR3 bases are TGTGCCAGCAACCTAGGTCCGGTGGGGGTTTGGGAAAAACTGTTTTTT. The V call is TRBV2, the J call TRBJ1-4; tentative D call: TRBD1 (5 bases). Germline values: CDR1 SNHLY, CDR2 FYNNEI. V dropped 7 bases and J dropped 8 bases, with 23 bases sitting between them. The CDR3 sequence is 16 residues long. Full variable domain (rest looked up from reference TRBV2 and TRBJ1-4): EPEVTQTPSHQVTQMGQEVILRCVPISNHLYFYWYRQILGQKVEFLVSFYNNEISEKSEIFDDQFSVERPDGSNFTLKIRSTKLEDSAMYFCASNLGPVGVWEKLFFGSGTQLSVL.

V usage is TRBV2 and J usage is TRBJ2-7; 10 bases are shared with TRBD1. The CDR3 length is 15 residues. Trimming cost V 5 bases and J 3 bases; bases outside gene matches: 7. CDR1 and CDR2 (germline): SNHLY, FYNNEI. The CDR3 sequence: CASSSPGQGIYEQYF. The CDR3 coding sequence is TGTGCCAGCAGTTCCCCGGGACAGGGGATCTACGAGCAGTACTTC.

The sample holds one count of this clone. This chain links TRBV5-1 with TRBJ2-7; 13 nucleotides align to TRBD2. J was trimmed by 5 bases and V by 0 bases; bases with no gene match: 5. The CDR3 sequence is 16 residues long. Per germline, CDR1 SGHRS and CDR2 YFSETQ. The CDR3 coding sequence is TGCGCCAGCAGCTTGGTCACTAGCGGGAGGGCCAACGAGCAGTACTTC. Translating gives CASSLVTSGRANEQYF.

The chain uses TRBV7-2 and TRBJ2-5, with 8 nucleotides matching TRBD2. The CDR3 runs to 14 residues. V shed 8 bases and J 5 bases; nucleotides not matched to a gene: 10. Germline V lookup: CDR1 SGHTA, CDR2 FQGNSA. DNA for the CDR3: TGTGCCAGCGGGACTAGGGGTTTGTCGGAGACCCAGTACTTC. It is translated as CASGTRGLSETQYF.

The chain joins TRBV30 to TRBJ1-1; maybe TRBD1 (5 bases). Per germline, CDR1 GTSNPN and CDR2 SVGIG (reference sequence). This CDR3 has 13 residues. The germline V and J ends were trimmed by 3 bases and 1 base, with 9 bases remaining between them. The CDR3 DNA reads as TGTGCCTGGAGAAGGGGCCGGAACACTGAAGCTTTCTTT. Protein sequence: CAWRRGRNTEAFF.

This chain connects TRBV7-9 to TRBJ2-6, with D perhaps matching TRBD1 (5 bases). V was clipped by 5 bases and J by 2 bases, with 13 bases between them. Germline CDR1 and CDR2: SEHNR and FQNEAQ (reference sequence). The CDR3 is 16 residues long. The CDR3 is CASSPLTGTGANVLTF. The CDR3 region has the DNA TGTGCCAGCAGCCCATTAACAGGAACTGGGGCCAACGTCCTGACTTTC.

This sequence joins TRBV2 and TRBJ2-1, with 14 bases that match TRBD2. J lost 9 bases, V lost 6 bases, and 7 bases had no gene match. The length of the CDR3 is 15 residues. Germline CDR1 reads SNHLY; CDR2 reads FYNNEI. The CDR3 here is CASRGPGLAGGEQFF. The CDR3, as DNA: TGTGCCAGCAGAGGACCAGGACTAGCGGGAGGTGAGCAGTTCTTC.

A few counts support this clone. The chain carries TRBV19 and TRBJ2-1, with 13 bases lining up with TRBD2. CDR3 length: 15 amino acids. The germline V gene has CDR1 LNHDA and CDR2 SQIVND (reference sequence). V lost 5 bases and J lost 10; bases outside the gene matches: 8. DNA of the CDR3: TGTGCCAGTAGTCGAAGAGGGACTAGCGGGGAAGAGCAGTTCTTC. It is translated as CASSRRGTSGEEQFF.

The V gene is TRBV5-6, the J gene TRBJ2-5; 8 bases map to TRBD1. The germline CDR1 and CDR2 sequences are SGHDT and YYEEEE. The CDR3 runs to 14 residues. Unmatched junction bases numbered 9, after V lost 4 bases and J lost 7 bases. The CDR3 sequence is CASSAPTGEVTQYF. The CDR3 region has the DNA TGTGCCAGCAGCGCCCCGACAGGGGAGGTGACCCAGTACTTC.

The J gene is TRBJ2-7, the V gene TRBV7-9; no definite D call. Between the trimmed V and J ends, which lost 5 bases and 0 bases, there was a span of 17 bases. Germline V CDR1 and CDR2: SEHNR, FQNEAQ (reference sequence). The CDR3 extends over 16 amino acids. The DNA of the CDR3 is TGTGCCAGCAGCCCGCTCTGGGGTATTGGCTCCTACGAGCAGTACTTC. It yields the protein CASSPLWGIGSYEQYF.

This clone showed up just once. The rearrangement joins TRBV28 to TRBJ1-5; no reliable D call. Germline V CDR1 and CDR2: MDHEN, SYDVKM. V lost 3 bases and J 0 bases, leaving 18 bases between the germline ends. The CDR3 totals 18 residues. The CDR3 DNA reads as TGTGCCAGCAGTTTCCTGGAGCCGGAACCCAATAGCAATCAGCCCCAGCATTTT. Encoded protein: CASSFLEPEPNSNQPQHF.

The J gene is TRBJ1-4, the V gene TRBV7-2, with TRBD1 matching over 10 bases. The germline gives CDR1 SGHTA, CDR2 FQGNSA. The CDR3 runs to 15 residues. The ends lost 5 bases at V and 6 bases at J; junction bases unmatched: 6. Here the CDR3 reads CASSPRTGGYEKLFF. For the CDR3, the DNA is TGTGCCAGCAGCCCGCGGACAGGGGGATATGAAAAACTGTTTTTT.

This sequence joins TRBV28 and TRBJ1-4; 7 bases agree with TRBD1. The germline CDR1 and CDR2 sequences are MDHEN and SYDVKM. The CDR3 spans 16 residues. Trimming removed 4 bases from V and 1 base from J; junction bases left unmatched: 6. The CDR3 DNA sequence: TGTGCCAGCAGTTCGCCCTACAGGGGAACTAATGAAAAACTGTTTTTT. It codes for CASSSPYRGTNEKLFF.

DNA of the CDR3: TGTGCCACCAGCAGTCGAGCGGGAGCTGGGGAGCAGTACTTC. The encoded protein is CATSSRAGAGEQYF. This sequence joins TRBV15 and TRBJ2-7; 8 nucleotides agree with TRBD2. The germline CDR1 and CDR2 sequences are LNHNV and YYDKDF (reference sequence). The CDR3 contains 14 residues. Trimming removed 3 bases from V and 7 bases from J; junction bases left unmatched: 8. Full variable domain (remainder filled in from reference TRBV15 and TRBJ2-7): DAMVIQNPRYQVTQFGKPVTLSCSQTLNHNVMYWYQQKSSQAPKLLFHYYDKDFNNEADTPDNFQSRRPNTSFCFLDIRSPGLGDTAMYLCATSSRAGAGEQYFGPGTRLTVT.

This clone was picked up one time. This chain's CDR3 is CASIADRGITYEQYF. CDR3 coding DNA: TGTGCCAGCATCGCCGACAGGGGTATCACCTACGAGCAGTACTTC. The gene calls are TRBV2 and TRBJ2-7; 8 bases agree with TRBD1. J gave up 2 bases and V 7 bases, and 10 bases lay outside the gene matches. Germline CDR1 and CDR2: SNHLY and FYNNEI. CDR3 length: 15 amino acids.

The chain employs TRBV18 and TRBJ1-6, with D tentatively TRBD1 (6 bases). The germline V gene encodes CDR1 KGHSH and CDR2 LQKENI. The CDR3 is 16 amino acids. Trimming shortened V by 2 bases and J by 7 bases, and 15 bases separated the two germline ends. The CDR3 loop is CASSPTGQDLNSPLHF. For the CDR3, the DNA is TGTGCCAGCTCACCAACAGGGCAAGATTTGAATTCACCCCTCCACTTT.

The chain is built from TRBV9 and TRBJ2-5; D remains ambiguous. V dropped 4 bases and J dropped 1 base, with 2 bases sitting between them. CDR1 and CDR2 (germline): SGDLS, YYNGEE. The CDR3 is 11 residues long. CDR3 nucleotide sequence: TGTGCCAGCAGCCCCCAAGAGACCCAGTACTTC. It specifies CASSPQETQYF.

The table lists this clone with a few counts. V gene TRBV5-4 combines with J gene TRBJ2-3; tentatively, D is TRBD2 (5 bases). The V and J ends lost 4 bases and 1 base respectively, with 16 bases between them. CDR1 SGHNT and CDR2 YYREEE come from the germline V gene (reference sequence). This CDR3 is 16 amino acids long. The DNA of the CDR3 is TGTGCCAGCAGCCCTGGCGGGCTAGCAGGCACAGATACGCAGTATTTT. Translating it yields CASSPGGLAGTDTQYF.

The chain links TRBV5-1 to TRBJ2-5; no firm D call. The V gene lost 0 bases and the J gene lost 0 bases, with 6 bases spanning the gap. There are 14 residues in the CDR3. Germline lookup yields CDR1 SGHRS and CDR2 YFSETQ. The CDR3 DNA follows: TGCGCCAGCAGCTTGGGCAACCACCAAGAGACCCAGTACTTC. This encodes CASSLGNHQETQYF.

V gene TRBV16 combines with J gene TRBJ1-5; 7 nucleotides agree with TRBD1. Germline-derived CDR1 and CDR2 are KGHSY and FQNENV. V shed 0 bases and J 8 bases; nucleotides not matched to a gene: 7. The CDR3 extends over 15 amino acids. CDR3 nucleotide sequence: TGTGCCAGCAGCCAATCATCAGGGGGAGTTGAGCCCCAGCATTTT. Translating gives CASSQSSGGVEPQHF.